The 11 T cell receptor beta chains presented below share a single source sample, sequenced in a study of blood T cell repertoires in COVID-19. Sequencing used immunoSEQ multiplex PCR; TCRdb keeps in-frame clones, though not all of them. The sample includes 180,000 or so clones, 70% to 90% of them seen just once. The sequenced material came from peripheral blood. These receptors came from a man in his sixties with acute or convalescent COVID-19.

The chain couples TRBV9 to TRBJ2-1, with 9 bases identical to TRBD2. Germline V lookup: CDR1 SGDLS, CDR2 YYNGEE. This CDR3 has 16 amino acids. After removal of 4 bases from V and 10 bases from J, the junction contained 15 bases not matched to a gene. The CDR3 spells CASSSQTGTSFVEQFF. As DNA, the CDR3 is TGTGCCAGCAGCTCCCAAACCGGGACTAGCTTCGTGGAGCAGTTCTTC.

The chain is built from TRBV5-4 and TRBJ2-7, with a tentative D call TRBD1 (5 bases). Germline CDR1 reads SGHNT; CDR2 reads YYREEE (reference sequence). The CDR3 is 14 residues long. Trimming pared 0 bases from V and 3 bases from J, leaving 10 bases between. CDR3 bases: TGTGCCAGCAGCTTGGGACAGTATGGCTACGAGCAGTACTTC. Translating gives CASSLGQYGYEQYF. Full variable domain (rest looked up from reference TRBV5-4 and TRBJ2-7): ETGVTQSPTHLIKTRGQQVTLRCSSQSGHNTVSWYQQALGQGPQFIFQYYREEENGRGNFPPRFSGLQFPNYSSELNVNALELDDSALYLCASSLGQYGYEQYFGPGTRLTVT.

This clone has just a few counts. V gene TRBV5-1 combines with J gene TRBJ1-6, with 7 positions matching TRBD1. The J segment lost 9 bases and the V segment lost 3 bases, leaving 9 bases of the junction unmatched. This CDR3 has 15 amino acids. The V gene's germline CDR1 is SGHRS and CDR2 YFSETQ. The CDR3 region is CASSYTGDSGSPLHF. The DNA of the CDR3 is TGCGCCAGCAGCTACACAGGGGATTCGGGTTCACCCCTCCACTTT.

The chain employs TRBV7-2 and TRBJ2-2; 7 bases line up with TRBD2. The V gene end was trimmed by 2 bases and the J gene end by 0 bases; junction bases not matched to a gene: 0. Germline V gives CDR1 SGHTA, CDR2 FQGNSA. The CDR3 runs 15 residues. The DNA for the CDR3 is TGTGCCAGCAGCTTAAGCGGGGCGAACACCGGGGAGCTGTTTTTT. Translating gives CASSLSGANTGELFF.

V usage is TRBV6-5 and J usage is TRBJ2-7, with 8 bases aligning to TRBD1. The CDR3 is 14 residues long. The junction had 8 bases not matched to a gene; V was cut back by 6 bases and J by 4 bases. CDR1 is MNHEY, CDR2 SVGAGI, per germline. The CDR3 region has the DNA TGTGCCAGCAGAACACAGGGGGTTGGATACGAGCAGTACTTC. It yields the protein CASRTQGVGYEQYF.

This sequence joins TRBV11-2 and TRBJ2-7, with a tentative D call TRBD2 (6 bases). The germline V and J ends were trimmed by 4 bases and 9 bases, with 25 bases remaining between them. CDR1 and CDR2 from the germline V gene are SGHAT and FQNNGV. There are 16 residues in the CDR3. The CDR3 region is CASSSTLGLALPGQYF. In DNA, the CDR3 is TGTGCCAGCAGCTCAACGCTGGGACTGGCCCTCCCCGGGCAGTACTTC.

In its sample, this clone was seen a few times. This chain uses TRBV14 with TRBJ2-7; 12 bases agree with TRBD2. The junction had 6 bases not matched to a gene; V was cut back by 1 base and J by 2 bases. Germline-derived CDR1 and CDR2 are SGHDN and FVKESK. The CDR3 loop spans 17 amino acids. CDR3 in amino acids: CASSQGILAGGTYEQYF. Written as DNA, the CDR3 is TGTGCCAGCAGCCAAGGGATACTAGCGGGAGGAACCTACGAGCAGTACTTC. Full variable domain (remainder filled in from reference TRBV14 and TRBJ2-7): EAGVTQFPSHSVIEKGQTVTLRCDPISGHDNLYWYRRVMGKEIKFLLHFVKESKQDESGMPNNRFLAERTGGTYSTLKVQPAELEDSGVYFCASSQGILAGGTYEQYFGPGTRLTVT.

This clone was seen a handful of times. The chain is built from TRBV19 and TRBJ2-5; 7 nucleotides match TRBD2. The CDR3 sequence is 13 residues long. Germline lookup yields CDR1 LNHDA and CDR2 SQIVND (reference sequence). V was clipped by 7 bases and J by 4 bases; unmatched bases: 6. The CDR3 coding sequence is TGTGCCAGTAAACCGGGAGGAAGAGAGACCCAGTACTTC. Translating it yields CASKPGGRETQYF.

This clone has only a few counts. One junction end does not reproduce the germline sequence, and a read error may be involved. The V and J genes are TRBV3-1 (or the pseudogene TRBV3-2) and TRBJ2-5, with a possible D match to TRBD1 (6 bases). The CDR3 extends over 12 amino acids. Germline V gene data show CDR1 as LGHDT and CDR2 as YNNKEL (reference sequence). CDR3 DNA: TGTGCCAGCAGTCCTACAGGGCCTCCCGCCGACTTC. It yields the protein CASSPTGPPADF.

J is TRBJ2-3 and V is TRBV24-1, with 9 bases that match TRBD2. Per germline, CDR1 KGHDR and CDR2 SFDVKD. The V and J ends lost 5 bases and 8 bases, in that order; junction bases with no gene match: 16. This CDR3 region has 17 residues. CDR3 sequence (DNA): TGTGCCACCAGTGTTTCGGGTAGCGGGAGTGAGGGGGGTACGCAGTATTTT. This translates into CATSVSGSGSEGGTQYF.

V is TRBV24-1 and J is TRBJ2-1; 11 bases fit TRBD2. The CDR3 covers 16 residues. Germline V gives CDR1 KGHDR, CDR2 SFDVKD. V was clipped by 0 bases and J by 3 bases; unmatched bases: 0. Written as DNA, the CDR3 is TGTGCCACCAGTGATTTGACTAGCGGGAGCTACAATGAGCAGTTCTTC. This translates into CATSDLTSGSYNEQFF.